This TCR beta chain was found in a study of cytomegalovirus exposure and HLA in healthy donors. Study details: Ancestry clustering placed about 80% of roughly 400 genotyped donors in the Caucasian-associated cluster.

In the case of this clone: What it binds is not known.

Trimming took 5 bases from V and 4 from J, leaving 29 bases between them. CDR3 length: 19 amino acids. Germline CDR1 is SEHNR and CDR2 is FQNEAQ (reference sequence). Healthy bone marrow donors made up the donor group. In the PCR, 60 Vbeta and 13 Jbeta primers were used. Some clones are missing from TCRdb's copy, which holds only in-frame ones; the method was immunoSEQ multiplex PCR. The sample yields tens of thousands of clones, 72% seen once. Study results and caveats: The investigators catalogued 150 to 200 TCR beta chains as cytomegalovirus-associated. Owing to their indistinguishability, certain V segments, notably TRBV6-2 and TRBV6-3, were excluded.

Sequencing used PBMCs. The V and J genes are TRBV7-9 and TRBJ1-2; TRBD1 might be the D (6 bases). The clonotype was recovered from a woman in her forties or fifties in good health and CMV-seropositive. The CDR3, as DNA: TGTGCCAGCAGCCTCACCCCCGCGGACAGCAAAAGGGGCGTCTATGGCTACACCTTC. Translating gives CASSLTPADSKRGVYGYTF.